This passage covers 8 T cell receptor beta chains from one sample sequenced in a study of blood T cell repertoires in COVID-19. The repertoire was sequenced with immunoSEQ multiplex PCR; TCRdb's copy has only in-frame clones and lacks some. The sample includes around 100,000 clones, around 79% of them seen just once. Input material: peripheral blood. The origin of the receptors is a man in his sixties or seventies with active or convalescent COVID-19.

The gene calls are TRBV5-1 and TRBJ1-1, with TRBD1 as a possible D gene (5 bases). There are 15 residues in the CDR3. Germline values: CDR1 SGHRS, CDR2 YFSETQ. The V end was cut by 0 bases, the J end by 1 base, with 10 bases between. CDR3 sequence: CASSLGGHSNTEAFF. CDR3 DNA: TGCGCCAGCAGCTTGGGAGGACACTCGAACACTGAAGCTTTCTTT.

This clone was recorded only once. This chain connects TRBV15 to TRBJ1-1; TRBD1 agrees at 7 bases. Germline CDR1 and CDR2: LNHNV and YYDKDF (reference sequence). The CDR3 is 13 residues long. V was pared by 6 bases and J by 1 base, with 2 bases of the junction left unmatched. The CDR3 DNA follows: TGTGCCACCAGGGGACAGTCGAACACTGAAGCTTTCTTT. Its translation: CATRGQSNTEAFF.

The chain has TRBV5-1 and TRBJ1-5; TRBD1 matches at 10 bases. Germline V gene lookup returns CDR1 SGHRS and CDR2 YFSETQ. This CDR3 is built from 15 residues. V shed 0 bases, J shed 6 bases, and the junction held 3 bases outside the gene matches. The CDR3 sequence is CASSLDGDRGQPQHF. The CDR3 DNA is TGCGCCAGCAGCTTGGACGGGGACAGGGGTCAGCCCCAGCATTTT. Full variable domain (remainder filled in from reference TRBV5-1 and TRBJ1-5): KAGVTQTPRYLIKTRGQQVTLSCSPISGHRSVSWYQQTPGQGLQFLFEYFSETQRNKGNFPGRFSGRQFSNSRSEMNVSTLELGDSALYLCASSLDGDRGQPQHFGDGTRLSIL.

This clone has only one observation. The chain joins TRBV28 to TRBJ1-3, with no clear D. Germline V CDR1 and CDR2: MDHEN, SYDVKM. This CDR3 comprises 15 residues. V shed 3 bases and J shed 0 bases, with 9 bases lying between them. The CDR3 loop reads CASSFSGGSGNTIYF. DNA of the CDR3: TGTGCCAGCAGTTTTAGCGGTGGCTCTGGAAACACCATATATTTT.

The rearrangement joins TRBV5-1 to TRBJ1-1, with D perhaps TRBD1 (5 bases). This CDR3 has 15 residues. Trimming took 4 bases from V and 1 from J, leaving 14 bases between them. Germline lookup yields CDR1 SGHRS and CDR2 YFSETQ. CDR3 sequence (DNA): TGCGCCAGCAGCCTACTGGGACTCGAGAACACTGAAGCTTTCTTT. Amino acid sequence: CASSLLGLENTEAFF.

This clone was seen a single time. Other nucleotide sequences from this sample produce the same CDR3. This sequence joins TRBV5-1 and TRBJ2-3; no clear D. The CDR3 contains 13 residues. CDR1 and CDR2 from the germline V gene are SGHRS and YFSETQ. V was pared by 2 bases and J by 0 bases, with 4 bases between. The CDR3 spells CASSFGSTDTQYF. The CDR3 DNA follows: TGCGCCAGCAGCTTCGGGAGCACAGATACGCAGTATTTT.

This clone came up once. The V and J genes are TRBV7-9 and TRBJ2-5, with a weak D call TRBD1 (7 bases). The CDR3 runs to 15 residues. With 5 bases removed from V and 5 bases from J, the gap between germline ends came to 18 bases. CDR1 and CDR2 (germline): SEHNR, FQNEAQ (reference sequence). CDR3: CASSAHDRDLETQYF. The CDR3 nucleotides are TGTGCCAGCAGCGCTCACGACAGGGACTTGGAGACCCAGTACTTC.

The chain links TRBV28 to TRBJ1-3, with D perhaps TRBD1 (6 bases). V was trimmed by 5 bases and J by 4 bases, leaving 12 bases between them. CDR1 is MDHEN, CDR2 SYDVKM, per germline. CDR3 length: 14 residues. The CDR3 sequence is CASSPRTDGNTIYF. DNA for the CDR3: TGTGCCAGCAGTCCCCGGACAGACGGAAACACCATATATTTT.